The rows below give T cell receptor beta chains drawn from one sample of a study of beta chain features in type 1 diabetes. The table came from immunoSEQ multiplex PCR; TCRdb's copy has only in-frame clones and leaves some out. The sample has just over 450,000 clones; 30% are singletons. Sequencing used naive CD4+ T cells from blood. The receptor set was obtained from a young man in good health. CDR3s include the opening cysteine and the closing phenylalanine or tryptophan. D genes are given only for firm matches. Clone size is given for some rows only: seen once, a few or many times, or a class if the clone is expanded.

abundance	d_gene	v_gene	j_gene	CDR3nt	CDR3aa
.	.	TRBV25-1	TRBJ2-3	TGTGCCAGCGCTAGGGAGTTCCTAACAGATACGCAGTATTTT	CASAREFLTDTQYF
few	.	TRBV29-1	TRBJ2-7	TGCAGCGTTAAGAACCCCTTGGCGTACGAGCAGTACTTC	CSVKNPLAYEQYF
few	TRBD1	TRBV28	TRBJ2-7	TGTGCCAGCAGTTTTTTAGGGCTGGGACAGGGGATGGACGAGCAGTACTTC	CASSFLGLGQGMDEQYF
.	.	TRBV15	TRBJ1-4	TGTGCCACCAGCAGGAGCGTCAGGGGAGTGGGTGAAAAACTGTTTTTT	CATSRSVRGVGEKLFF
.	TRBD2	TRBV15	TRBJ2-7	TGTGCCACCAGCAGAATGGCTAGCGGACCCTACGAGCAGTACTTC	CATSRMASGPYEQYF
.	.	TRBV10-3	TRBJ2-3	TGTGCCATCAGTGCTTCCGGACAATACCTAGATACGCAGTATTTT	CAISASGQYLDTQYF
once	.	TRBV30	TRBJ2-1	TGTGCCTGCCCTAAGGGGGGCTCCTACAATGAGCAGTTCTTC	CACPKGGSYNEQFF
.	TRBD1	TRBV9	TRBJ2-2	TGTGCCAGCAGCGTACGAACAGGGGACACCGGGGAGCTGTTTTTT	CASSVRTGDTGELFF
.	.	TRBV7-3	TRBJ2-3	TGTGCCAGCAGCAGAAGGGCAGGGGAATTGGATACGCAGTATTTT	CASSRRAGELDTQYF
few	TRBD1	TRBV30	TRBJ2-3	TGTGCCTGCCAACAGGACAGGGGGACAGATACGCAGTATTTT	CACQQDRGTDTQYF
few	.	TRBV5-4	TRBJ1-1	TGTGCCAGCAGCTTGGGACAGACATTATTGAACACTGAAGCTTTCTTT	CASSLGQTLLNTEAFF
.	.	TRBV30	TRBJ2-7	TGTGCCTGGAATCGGGGGAGTAACCACGAGCAGTACTTC	CAWNRGSNHEQYF
.	.	TRBV6-5	TRBJ1-1	TGTGCCAGCAGCCAACGGGTTACAAACACTGAAGCTTTCTTT	CASSQRVTNTEAFF
few	.	TRBV4-3	TRBJ2-3	TGCGCCAGCAGCCAAGATGCGGCCACAGATACGCAGTATTTT	CASSQDAATDTQYF
.	.	TRBV5-1	TRBJ2-1	TGCGCCAGCAACCGGGACTCCCAGTACAATGAGCAGTTCTTC	CASNRDSQYNEQFF
.	.	TRBV7-2	TRBJ1-5	TGTGCCAGCAGCCTGGGACAAGGGGGAGGAAGTCAGCCCCAGCATTTT	CASSLGQGGGSQPQHF
.	.	TRBV4-3	TRBJ2-3	TGCGCCAGCAGCCAAGATACAGTTACAGATACGCAGTATTTT	CASSQDTVTDTQYF
few	.	TRBV11-3	TRBJ2-5	TGTGCCAGCAGCTTAGAGGGGACCGGCGGGGAGACCCAGTACTTC	CASSLEGTGGETQYF
.	TRBD1	TRBV6-5	TRBJ1-5	TGTGCCAGCAGTTTACGTTGGACAGGCCGGCAATCGGCCCAGCATTTT	CASSLRWTGRQSAQHF
.	TRBD1	TRBV6-1	TRBJ2-7	TGTGCCAGCAGACTCAGGGGGTCCTACGAGCAGTACTTC	CASRLRGSYEQYF
.	TRBD1	TRBV10-3	TRBJ2-5	TGTGCCATCAGACGAGGACAGGGAGAGACCCAGTACTTC	CAIRRGQGETQYF
.	.	TRBV30	TRBJ2-7	TGTGCCTGGACCCAGGACCCCGCGAAGTACGAGCAGTACTTC	CAWTQDPAKYEQYF
few	TRBD2	TRBV5-1	TRBJ2-3	TGCGCCAGCAGCTCACTAGCGGGAGGCGCAGATACGCAGTATTTT	CASSSLAGGADTQYF
once	.	TRBV7-8	TRBJ2-1	TGTGCCAGCAGCTTAGGGACTGGGGTCTACAATGAGCAGTTCTTC	CASSLGTGVYNEQFF
.	.	TRBV30	TRBJ1-3	TGTGCCTGGAGAACTTCTGGAAACACCATATATTTT	CAWRTSGNTIYF
few	TRBD2	TRBV29-1	TRBJ2-3	TGCAGCGTTGAAGGGGCTAGCGGGACAGATACGCAGTATTTT	CSVEGASGTDTQYF
.	.	TRBV4-3	TRBJ2-3	TGCGCCAGCAGCCAAGCAACAGCGGGCCTAACCACAGATACGCAGTATTTT	CASSQATAGLTTDTQYF
.	TRBD1	TRBV29-1	TRBJ2-1	TGCAGCTCCTTAGGACAGGGGGCCTACAATGAGCAGTTCTTC	CSSLGQGAYNEQFF
.	TRBD2	TRBV4-2	TRBJ2-1	TGTGCCAGCAGCACTAGCGGGAGGGGGAATTACAATGAGCAGTTCTTC	CASSTSGRGNYNEQFF
.	TRBD2	TRBV4-1	TRBJ2-1	TGCGCCAGCAGCCACCTTTATGGTAGCGGGAGTATGGGCTCCTACAATGAGCAGTTCTTC	CASSHLYGSGSMGSYNEQFF
few	TRBD2	TRBV5-4	TRBJ2-5	TGTGCCAGCAGCTTAGGACTAGAAAGCCAAGAGACCCAGTACTTC	CASSLGLESQETQYF
few	.	TRBV15	TRBJ1-1	TGTGCCACCAGCAGCTCCAGGCCTGGGACTGAAGCTTTCTTT	CATSSSRPGTEAFF
.	TRBD2	TRBV11-2	TRBJ2-3	TGTGCCAGCAGCCCCGGGACTAGGATTTTTGGCACAGATACGCAGTATTTT	CASSPGTRIFGTDTQYF